The T cell receptor (beta chain) under discussion was sequenced for a study of T cells in Graves' hyperthyroidism and ophthalmopathy. Study summary: At initial diagnosis, before any treatment had begun, peripheral blood was obtained. Study-wide points: The majority of expanded thyroid clonotypes above 0.001 also appeared in blood. A model using 13 V-J features told ophthalmopathy apart from stable hyperthyroidism. Ophthalmopathy got predicted by the model a median roughly 6.4 months before its onset.

In this sample, this clonotype is medium-sized. The antigen is undetermined. Amplified regions were TCR beta CDR3 sequences from RNA transcripts. Primed by the HTBI set, a first-round RT-PCR was run on the TCR CDR3. TCRdb redid the calling of the multiplex PCR reads with MiXCR, one entry per CDR3 protein. The sample lists more than 45,000 distinct CDR3 sequences; around half were seen once. This receptor was identified in a woman aged 25 to 45 with Graves' ophthalmopathy. Sequencing was done on a sample of blood.

Here the CDR3 reads CATEGVAPTDTQYF. As DNA, the CDR3 is TGTGCCACCGAGGGTGTGGCCCCCACAGATACGCAGTATTTT. The V call is TRBV24-1, the J call TRBJ2-3; TRBD2 is a possible D gene (5 bases). The CDR3 spans 14 residues. Per germline, CDR1 KGHDR and CDR2 SFDVKD. Trimming shortened V by 9 bases and J by 2 bases, and 14 bases separated the two germline ends.